This T cell receptor beta chain was identified during a study of T cells after yellow fever vaccination. In TCRdb, the 5' RACE reads were re-called with MiXCR into one record per CDR3 protein. The table has 200,000 to 250,000 distinct CDR3 sequences, about 3% seen once. This clonotype has only a few counts. This CDR3 has 13 amino acids. CDR1 is SNHLY and CDR2 is FYNNEI in the germline V gene. V dropped 6 bases and J dropped 4 bases, with 10 bases sitting between them. J is TRBJ1-5 and V is TRBV2; D uncertain. The clonotype originates from a man between 18 and 29 years old who received the YFV17D yellow fever vaccine. The material was CD4+ T cells sorted from PBMCs, obtained 10 days after the yellow fever booster vaccination. CDR3 bases: TGTGCCAGCAGCTCCGACACTAATCAGCCCCAGCATTTT. It translates to CASSSDTNQPQHF.